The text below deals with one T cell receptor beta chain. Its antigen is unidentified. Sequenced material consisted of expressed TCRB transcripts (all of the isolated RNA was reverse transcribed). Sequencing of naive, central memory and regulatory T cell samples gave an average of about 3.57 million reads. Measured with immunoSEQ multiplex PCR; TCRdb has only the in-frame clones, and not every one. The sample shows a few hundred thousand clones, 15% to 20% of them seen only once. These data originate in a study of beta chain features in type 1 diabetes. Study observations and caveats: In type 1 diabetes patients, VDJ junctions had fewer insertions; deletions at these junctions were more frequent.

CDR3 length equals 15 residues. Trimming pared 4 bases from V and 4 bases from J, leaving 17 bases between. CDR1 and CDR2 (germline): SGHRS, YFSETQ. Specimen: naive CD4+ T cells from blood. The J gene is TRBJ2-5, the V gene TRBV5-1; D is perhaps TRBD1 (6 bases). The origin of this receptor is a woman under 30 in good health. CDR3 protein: CASSIVYRAGETQYF. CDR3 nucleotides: TGCGCCAGCAGCATCGTATACAGGGCTGGAGAGACCCAGTACTTC.